This T cell receptor (beta chain) was obtained from a study of T cell repertoires in cytomegalovirus infection. Background on the study: From public TCR beta signatures came an indication of both CMV infection and matching HLA type. Study-wide points: Predominance within the ex vivo response was attributable to HLA-C-restricted CMV-specific TCR beta clonotypes.

This CDR3 spans 18 amino acids. V was clipped by 5 bases and J by 6 bases; unmatched bases: 16. Germline values: CDR1 MNHNY, CDR2 SVGAGI (reference sequence). This clonotype was observed a few times. The antigen is not known. One entry per CDR3 protein results from TCRdb running MiXCR on the reads. The profile shows hundreds of thousands of distinct CDR3 sequences, about 40% of them singletons. This sequence originates from a human donor in good health (CMV status not recorded). Some clones in this sample may be carry-over from other donors' samples. The chain uses TRBV6-6 and TRBJ2-1; 10 bases fit TRBD2. The sample was PBMCs. CDR3 sequence: CASSDPELGTSEANEQFF. For the CDR3, the DNA is TGTGCCAGCAGTGACCCGGAGTTGGGGACTAGCGAGGCCAATGAGCAGTTCTTC.